This T cell receptor beta chain appears in the sequencing data of a study of blood T cell repertoires in COVID-19. Study overall: Whether acute or convalescent, the COVID-19 samples came from the United States, Italy and Spain. PBMCs, B-cell-depleted T cells, or T cells were the source of the cDNA or gDNA that made up the material.

Methods used by the authors: From reference gene primer amplification, estimates of nucleated cell counts were derived. Method: immunoSEQ multiplex PCR; TCRdb's copy keeps in-frame clones and lacks some. That table gives V, J and clone size, and the DNA gave D and trimming. In the table there are around 98,000 clones, approximately 80% of which are singletons. Germline CDR1 reads MNHEY; CDR2 reads SMNVEV (reference sequence). The CDR3 contains 15 residues. The V gene lost 1 base and the J gene lost 1 base, with 8 bases spanning the gap. The J gene is TRBJ1-5, the V gene TRBV27, with D perhaps TRBD1 (5 bases). The receptor's source is a man between 70 and 80 years old with active or convalescent COVID-19. The sample taken for sequencing was peripheral blood. The DNA of the CDR3 is TGTGCCAGCAGTTTATGGGGGGGGAGCAATCAGCCCCAGCATTTT. It translates to CASSLWGGSNQPQHF.